This TCR beta chain was profiled in a study of blood T cell repertoires in COVID-19. Study-level information: Material from acute and convalescent COVID-19 was sourced from the United States, Italy and Spain. T cells, B-cell-depleted T cells, or PBMCs supplied cDNA or gDNA.

Germline V gives CDR1 MDHEN, CDR2 SYDVKM. Trimming removed 4 bases from V and 6 bases from J, with 10 bases in between. The CDR3 loop spans 13 amino acids. In the original processing: The assay estimated nucleated cells by amplifying reference gene primers. Sequencing was performed with immunoSEQ multiplex PCR; in TCRdb, only in-frame clones are kept and a portion is missing. That table supplies the V and J calls and clone size; D and trimming were determined from the DNA. The sample holds roughly 110,000 clones; approximately 88% are singletons and the top ten take more than 4%. The genes are TRBV28 and TRBJ1-5; D uncertain. The sequenced sample was peripheral blood. This clonotype was sampled from a human donor in a cohort sampled during active COVID-19. The CDR3 region is CASSYTHVQPQHF. The DNA for the CDR3 is TGTGCCAGCAGTTACACCCACGTTCAGCCCCAGCATTTT.